This T cell receptor beta chain was documented in a study of early T cells in non-severe SARS-CoV-2 infection. TCRdb processed the 5' RACE reads anew with MiXCR; each CDR3 protein has one entry. The profile shows tens of thousands of distinct CDR3 sequences, less than 15% of them singletons. Germline values: CDR1 LGHNA, CDR2 YNFKEQ. The V end lost 3 bases, the J end lost 4 bases, and 12 bases lay between the germline ends. The CDR3 is 14 amino acids. The receptor comes from an adult who was a healthcare worker with PCR-confirmed SARS-CoV-2 infection or an uninfected control (not recorded which). The chain couples TRBV4-2 to TRBJ1-1; possibly TRBD1 for D (6 bases). The sequencing input was whole blood. CDR3 nucleotide sequence: TGTGCCAGCAGCCAGATACAGGGTTCCACTGAAGCTTTCTTT. Its protein product is CASSQIQGSTEAFF.